This T cell receptor (beta chain) originates from a study of CD8 T cells in Susac syndrome. An amount of RNA that ranged from roughly 0.5 to 1 ug was reverse transcribed with random hexamers. TCRdb reprocessed the immunoSEQ multiplex PCR reads with MiXCR, giving one entry per CDR3 protein. The table shows about 250,000 distinct CDR3 sequences, with about 93% occurring only once. The sample consisted of CD4+ T cells from PBMCs. The clonotype originates from a human donor with multiple sclerosis.

CDR3 nucleotide sequence: TGCGCCAGCAGCCACCCGGGACTTTCCTACAATGAGCAGTTCTTC. It encodes CASSHPGLSYNEQFF. The chain joins TRBV4-1 to TRBJ2-1, with D tentatively TRBD2 (6 bases). From germline, CDR1 is MGHRA and CDR2 YSYEKL. V lost 3 bases and J 1 base, leaving 10 bases between the germline ends. The CDR3 is 15 residues long.